One T cell receptor (beta chain) is described in this entry. The target of this receptor is not known. Per-base qualities were not stored, and no clone one base away is much larger. The germline V gene (reference sequence) provides CDR1 DFQATT and CDR2 SNEGSKA. The CDR3, cysteine through phenylalanine, is 12 amino acids long. Of all the DNA, just the CDR3 is kept, 36 bases in frame from base 1. V is reduced by 3 bases and J by 4 bases, leaving a spacing of 10 bases between them. This record comes from a study of T-cell reconstitution after alpha-beta-depleted transplantation in children (dated by TCRdb to the mid-2010s). Regarding the study in general: The study quantitatively tracked T-cell immune reconstitution after TCRalphabeta/CD19-depleted allogeneic hematopoietic cell transplantation in children using TCR repertoire profiling.

The library was generated by PCR. TCRdb shows the sequencer as Illumina HiSeq 2500. To normalize quantification of the TCRbeta repertoire, the TCR libraries were built with molecular barcoding that relied on unique molecular identifiers. The public reads were quality trimmed at Q25 with fastp and then assembled into clones with MiXCR by TCRdb, keeping productive beta chains. CDR3 protein duplicates are merged, each entry listing the most common genes and DNA. Across this sample there are 600,000 to 700,000 distinct CDR3 sequences, with 16% seen only once. The ten top clones hold 1.1% of the sample. The sequence links TRBV20-1 to TRBJ2-7, with TRBD1 perhaps the D gene, on 6 matching bases. This sample comprised PBMCs from the stem cell graft donor, obtained from the stem cell graft. This TCR was sampled from a human donor who donated a stem cell graft to a child with acute myeloid leukemia. The CDR3 amino acid sequence is: CSASLQGYEQYF. The nucleotides are TGCAGTGCTAGTCTACAGGGTTACGAGCAGTACTTC.